The next 7 T cell receptor beta chains were all read from a single sample in a study of T-cell reconstitution after alpha-beta-depleted transplantation in children. The TCRbeta library was prepared with unique molecular identifiers. One entry per CDR3 protein results from TCRdb running MiXCR on the PCR reads. Of a few hundred thousand distinct CDR3 sequences in the sample, around 46% were seen once. The sample was PBMCs, taken before TCRalphabeta/CD19-depleted stem cell transplant. The receptor set was obtained from a girl between 2 and 10 years old with aplastic anemia, due to receive a stem cell transplant.

The chain joins TRBV12-3 or TRBV12-4 to TRBJ1-1, with D maybe TRBD1 (6 bases). Trimming removed 5 bases at V and 9 bases at J, with 16 bases between. CDR3 length: 13 residues. The CDR3: CASSATGRAQAFF. In DNA, the CDR3 is TGTGCCAGCAGTGCCACAGGGAGGGCACAAGCTTTCTTT.

The gene calls are TRBV6-8 and TRBJ2-5; D is possibly TRBD1 or TRBD2 (6 bases each). V shed 0 bases and J shed 1 base, with 21 bases lying between them. This CDR3 is 19 amino acids long. Germline CDR1 MNHGY, CDR2 SAAAGT. CDR3 nucleotides: TGTGCCAGCAGTTACTCGGTTTGTAGGCAGGGGACTCTCCAAGAGACCCAGTACTTC. Its translation is CASSYSVCRQGTLQETQYF.

The chain joins TRBV5-1 to TRBJ2-3; D may match TRBD1 or TRBD2 (6 bases each). Germline lookup yields CDR1 SGHRS and CDR2 YFSETQ. Trimming stripped 5 bases from V and 0 bases from J, with 19 bases between. This CDR3 spans 17 amino acids. CDR3 bases: TGCGCCAGCAGGAGGGGGGTAGCGGACCCTAGCACAGATACGCAGTATTTT. It codes for CASRRGVADPSTDTQYF. Using reference TRBV5-1 and TRBJ2-3 for the parts outside the CDR3, the full variable domain is KAGVTQTPRYLIKTRGQQVTLSCSPISGHRSVSWYQQTPGQGLQFLFEYFSETQRNKGNFPGRFSGRQFSNSRSEMNVSTLELGDSALYLCASRRGVADPSTDTQYFGPGTRLTVL.

Ten or more counts support this clonotype. This sequence joins TRBV6-2 or TRBV6-3 and TRBJ2-1; 11 nucleotides match TRBD2. The ends lost 6 bases at V and 5 bases at J; junction bases unmatched: 15. This CDR3 spans 18 amino acids. CDR1 is MNHEY and CDR2 is SVGEGT in the germline V gene. The CDR3 bases are TGTGCCAGCAGCACGATGATTATGGGGACTAGCGGAAACAATGAGCAGTTCTTC. Encoded protein: CASSTMIMGTSGNNEQFF.

In this sample, this clonotype turned up many times. This chain uses TRBV15 with TRBJ2-1; 9 nucleotides align to TRBD2. V shed 9 bases, J shed 5 bases, and the junction held 11 bases outside the gene matches. Germline loops: CDR1 LNHNV, CDR2 YYDKDF (reference sequence). This CDR3 is built from 15 residues. CDR3 in DNA: TGTGCCACAAAGCAGGCTGAGCGGGGGGACAATGAGCAGTTCTTC. Translating gives CATKQAERGDNEQFF.

This clonotype was counted only a few times. The chain couples TRBV20-1 to TRBJ2-3, with TRBD2 identical over 7 bases. Trimming cost V 3 bases and J 1 base; bases outside gene matches: 1. The CDR3 sequence is 13 residues long. The germline V gene has CDR1 DFQATT and CDR2 SNEGSKA (reference sequence). For the CDR3, the DNA is TGCAGTGCTAGGCTAGCGGGCACAGATACGCAGTATTTT. This gives the protein CSARLAGTDTQYF.

About this clonotype: One junction end does not reproduce the germline sequence, and a read error may be involved. V and J are TRBV28 and TRBJ2-7; D is undetermined. This CDR3 has 12 amino acids. Germline V gene data show CDR1 as MDHEN and CDR2 as SYDVKM. CDR3 nucleotides: TGTTCCAGCAGTTTTGGGCCCCACGAGCAGTACTTC. It specifies CSSSFGPHEQYF.